Each of the 32 T cell receptor beta chains below was sequenced from the same sample in a study of T cell responses to AZD1222 COVID-19 vaccine. Method: immunoSEQ multiplex PCR; TCRdb's copy keeps in-frame clones and lacks some. Of roughly 100,000 clones in the sample, around 91% are singletons; the top ten hold 4% to 5.5%. This sample comprised peripheral blood, obtained on day 0 of AZD1222 vaccination. These receptors were collected from an adult in good health.

The J gene is TRBJ2-7, the V gene TRBV28; TRBD1 is a possible D gene (5 bases). CDR1 is MDHEN, CDR2 SYDVKM, per germline. Trimming took off 6 bases at V and 2 bases at J, with 11 bases between the two ends. CDR3 length equals 13 residues. The CDR3 here is CASRTTATYEQYF. CDR3 coding DNA: TGTGCCAGCAGAACGACAGCAACCTACGAGCAGTACTTC. Filled out from reference TRBV28 and TRBJ2-7, the complete variable domain reads DVKVTQSSRYLVKRTGEKVFLECVQDMDHENMFWYRQDPGLGLRLIYFSYDVKMKEKGDIPEGYSVSREKKERFSLILESASTNQTSMYLCASRTTATYEQYFGPGTRLTVT.

The genes are TRBV6-5 and TRBJ2-7; 15 bases line up with TRBD2. The germline V gene has CDR1 MNHEY and CDR2 SVGAGI. V lost 6 bases to trimming and J lost 4 bases; unmatched junction nucleotides: 4. The CDR3 contains 15 residues. CDR3 DNA: TGTGCCAGCAGCACGGGACTAGCGGGGGGTTACGAGCAGTACTTC. It encodes CASSTGLAGGYEQYF.

In DNA, the CDR3 is TGTGCCAGCAGCTTAAGTGCGAGGGCGAAGAATGGCTACACCTTC. This encodes CASSLSARAKNGYTF. The chain couples TRBV7-6 to TRBJ1-2, with D unclear. This CDR3 is built from 15 residues. The germline V and J ends were trimmed by 2 bases and 6 bases, with 16 bases remaining between them. CDR1 and CDR2 from the germline V gene are SGHVS and FNYEAQ.

The chain joins TRBV6-1 to TRBJ2-7; D is uncertain. There are 13 residues in the CDR3. Germline CDR1 and CDR2: MNHNS and SASEGT. Between the trimmed V and J ends, which lost 3 bases and 4 bases, there was a span of 10 bases. The CDR3 loop reads CASSEATAYEQYF. For the CDR3, the DNA is TGTGCCAGCAGTGAGGCAACCGCTTACGAGCAGTACTTC.

V usage is TRBV7-8 and J usage is TRBJ1-5; D possibly corresponds to TRBD1 (6 bases). The CDR3 is 18 residues long. The germline V and J ends were trimmed by 4 bases and 0 bases, with 19 bases remaining between them. Germline values: CDR1 SGHVS, CDR2 FQNEAQ. The CDR3 protein is CASSSPRGALPSNQPQHF. CDR3 nucleotides: TGTGCCAGCAGCTCCCCGCGGGGGGCCCTTCCTAGCAATCAGCCCCAGCATTTT.

The V and J genes are TRBV11-2 and TRBJ1-1; D unresolved. The V and J ends lost 4 bases and 5 bases respectively, with 11 bases between them. The CDR3 spans 13 residues. CDR1 is SGHAT, CDR2 FQNNGV, per germline. CDR3: CASSSTVGTEAFF. In DNA, the CDR3 is TGTGCCAGCAGCTCAACCGTGGGTACTGAAGCTTTCTTT. The entire variable domain, with the rest obtained from reference TRBV11-2 and TRBJ1-1, is as follows: EAGVAQSPRYKIIEKRQSVAFWCNPISGHATLYWYQQILGQGPKLLIQFQNNGVVDDSQLPKDRFSAERLKGVDSTLKIQPAKLEDSAVYLCASSSTVGTEAFFGQGTRLTVV.

This sequence joins TRBV30 and TRBJ1-2; 10 bases line up with TRBD1. The CDR3 contains 15 residues. V shed 3 bases and J 4 bases; nucleotides not matched to a gene: 8. Germline CDR1 and CDR2: GTSNPN and SVGIG (reference sequence). CDR3 nucleotide sequence: TGTGCCTGGAGCCAAGACAGGGGGCATGGCTATGGCTACACCTTC. Translation gives CAWSQDRGHGYGYTF.

About this clone: The same CDR3 arises from other DNA sequences in this sample as well. The genes are TRBV7-9 and TRBJ1-2, with D unclear. The CDR3 is 11 amino acids. The V gene's germline CDR1 is SEHNR and CDR2 FQNEAQ (reference sequence). The V end lost 3 bases, the J end lost 8 bases, and 7 bases lay between the germline ends. CDR3 DNA: TGTGCCAGCAGCTTGGCGGGCGGCTACACCTTC. It yields the protein CASSLAGGYTF.

The CDR3 nucleotides read TGTGCCAGCAGCGAGGGACTAGCGAACGGGGAGCTGTTTTTT. Translated: CASSEGLANGELFF. The chain has TRBV9 and TRBJ2-2, with 10 bases identical to TRBD2. Germline CDR1 is SGDLS and CDR2 is YYNGEE. CDR3 length: 14 amino acids. Trimming took 3 bases from V and 7 from J; bases not matched to a gene: 3.

This clone was counted a single time. The V call is TRBV19, the J call TRBJ1-2; tentatively, D is TRBD1 (5 bases). Germline-derived CDR1 and CDR2 are LNHDA and SQIVND (reference sequence). Trimming removed 3 bases at V and 2 bases at J, with 19 bases between. The CDR3 covers 17 residues. In DNA, the CDR3 is TGTGCCAGTAGTATCCGCCGCGGCAGGAGGACAAACTATGGCTACACCTTC. The encoded protein is CASSIRRGRRTNYGYTF. The full variable domain, with the rest looked up from reference TRBV19 and TRBJ1-2, is DGGITQSPKYLFRKEGQNVTLSCEQNLNHDAMYWYRQDPGQGLRLIYYSQIVNDFQKGDIAEGYSVSREKKESFPLTVTSAQKNPTAFYLCASSIRRGRRTNYGYTFGSGTRLTVV.

The gene calls are TRBV4-1 and TRBJ1-1; D gene uncertain. Trimming cost V 3 bases and J 0 bases, with 8 bases left between them. The germline gives CDR1 MGHRA, CDR2 YSYEKL. CDR3 length: 14 residues. The CDR3 DNA reads TGCGCCAGCAGCCAGTTATTAATGAACACTGAAGCTTTCTTT. Translation gives CASSQLLMNTEAFF.

V usage is TRBV7-8 and J usage is TRBJ1-5; D ambiguous. Between the trimmed V and J ends, which lost 0 bases and 5 bases, there was a span of 20 bases. The CDR3 has 18 amino acids. Germline V gene data show CDR1 as SGHVS and CDR2 as FQNEAQ. The CDR3 DNA is TGTGCCAGCAGCTTAGCCCCGACCTTACCGGGAGGCGATCAGCCCCAGCATTTT. It codes for CASSLAPTLPGGDQPQHF.

This clone has more than one count but fewer than ten. CDR3 amino acids: CASSPGPLGALHF. As DNA, the CDR3 is TGCGCCAGCAGCCCAGGTCCCCTGGGGGCCCTCCACTTT. The chain employs TRBV5-1 and TRBJ1-6, with D maybe TRBD1 (5 bases). Germline CDR1 is SGHRS and CDR2 is YFSETQ. This CDR3 comprises 13 residues. The V end was cut by 4 bases, the J end by 14 bases, with 16 bases between.

This sequence joins TRBV30 and TRBJ2-7; D may correspond to TRBD1 or TRBD2 (6 bases each). CDR3 length equals 16 residues. The germline gives CDR1 GTSNPN, CDR2 SVGIG (reference sequence). V lost 0 bases and J 0 bases, leaving 15 bases between the germline ends. This chain's CDR3 is CAWSVRGALSSYEQYF. CDR3 DNA: TGTGCCTGGAGTGTTAGGGGGGCTCTCAGCTCCTACGAGCAGTACTTC.

V and J are TRBV10-3 and TRBJ1-2; D call uncertain. This CDR3 is 13 amino acids long. Germline V CDR1 and CDR2: ENHRY, SYGVKD. V was trimmed by 7 bases and J by 0 bases, leaving 9 bases between them. The CDR3, as DNA: TGTGCCATCACCCCACTGACTAACTATGGCTACACCTTC. Translating gives CAITPLTNYGYTF.

V gene TRBV3-1 (or the pseudogene TRBV3-2) combines with J gene TRBJ1-2; D unclear. The CDR3 is made up of 14 amino acids. The germline gives CDR1 LGHDT, CDR2 YNNKEL (reference sequence). Trimming removed 2 bases from V and 2 bases from J, with 9 bases in between. CDR3 region: CASSQRGLNYGYTF. DNA for the CDR3: TGTGCCAGCAGCCAAAGAGGGCTGAACTATGGCTACACCTTC.

V is TRBV5-1 and J is TRBJ1-2; D call uncertain. The CDR3 spans 13 residues. The V end lost 2 bases, the J end lost 1 base, and 6 bases lay between the germline ends. Germline V gene data show CDR1 as SGHRS and CDR2 as YFSETQ. The CDR3 here is CASSLQVNYGYTF. DNA for the CDR3: TGCGCCAGCAGCTTACAAGTTAACTATGGCTACACCTTC.

J is TRBJ1-1 and V is TRBV11-3; D is perhaps TRBD1 (5 bases). The V end was cut by 5 bases, the J end by 5 bases, with 9 bases between. CDR1 is SGHNT and CDR2 is YENEEA in the germline V gene. This CDR3 has 12 residues. The chain's CDR3 is CASSRGGTEAFF. CDR3 sequence (DNA): TGTGCCAGCAGCCGGGGGGGTACTGAAGCTTTCTTT.

The V gene is TRBV27, the J gene TRBJ2-7; the D gene is possibly TRBD2 (5 bases). Germline V lookup: CDR1 MNHEY, CDR2 SMNVEV (reference sequence). V lost 0 bases to trimming and J lost 0 bases, with 6 bases between them. The CDR3 runs 14 residues. CDR3 DNA: TGTGCCAGCAGTTTATCCGCGGGCTCCTACGAGCAGTACTTC. This encodes CASSLSAGSYEQYF.

The rearrangement uses TRBV6-1 and TRBJ1-1; D is ambiguous. V dropped 2 bases and J dropped 1 base, with 11 bases sitting between them. The CDR3 sequence is 15 residues long. CDR1 and CDR2 from the germline V gene are MNHNS and SASEGT. CDR3 sequence: CASSESGKANTEAFF. CDR3 coding DNA: TGTGCCAGCAGTGAAAGCGGGAAGGCGAACACTGAAGCTTTCTTT.

The gene calls are TRBV30 and TRBJ2-7; TRBD2 might be the D (7 bases). V was trimmed by 0 bases and J by 3 bases, leaving 18 bases between them. There are 16 residues in the CDR3. Germline V gives CDR1 GTSNPN, CDR2 SVGIG (reference sequence). CDR3 DNA: TGTGCCTGGAGTGTGTTTGGGAGGGGGGCCGGCTACGAGCAGTACTTC. Amino acids: CAWSVFGRGAGYEQYF.

V usage is TRBV27 and J usage is TRBJ1-2; no reliable D call. Germline V gene data show CDR1 as MNHEY and CDR2 as SMNVEV (reference sequence). Trimming left V 6 bases short and J 0 bases short, with 17 bases between. The CDR3 has 16 residues. This CDR3 reads CASSRGFTLANYGYTF. CDR3 coding DNA: TGTGCCAGCAGCCGTGGGTTCACGTTAGCTAACTATGGCTACACCTTC.

J is TRBJ1-2 and V is TRBV28, with a possible D match to TRBD1 (6 bases). Germline V CDR1 and CDR2: MDHEN, SYDVKM. With 2 bases removed from V and 4 bases from J, the gap between germline ends came to 11 bases. The CDR3 contains 14 residues. CDR3 loop: CASSLLQGGYGYTF. The CDR3 DNA sequence: TGTGCCAGCAGTTTACTACAGGGAGGCTATGGCTACACCTTC.

The chain uses TRBV18 and TRBJ1-1; no reliable D call. Germline CDR1 KGHSH, CDR2 LQKENI. The V and J ends lost 8 bases and 7 bases respectively, with 14 bases between them. The CDR3 loop spans 12 amino acids. The CDR3 coding sequence is TGTGCCAGCCTTATGACGCGGGGTGAAGCTTTCTTT. It codes for CASLMTRGEAFF.

This clone showed up just a few times. CDR3 region: CASSLVLLGELFF. CDR3 bases: TGTGCCAGCAGCTTAGTTCTGCTGGGGGAGCTGTTTTTT. V gene TRBV7-8 combines with J gene TRBJ2-2, with no clear D. This CDR3 contains 13 residues. Between the trimmed V and J ends, which lost 1 base and 8 bases, there was a span of 8 bases. The germline gives CDR1 SGHVS, CDR2 FQNEAQ.

CDR3 region: CASSERYRGGEQFF. The CDR3 DNA is TGTGCCAGCAGTGAACGGTACAGGGGCGGTGAGCAGTTCTTC. This chain links TRBV6-1 with TRBJ2-1; 7 positions match TRBD1. This CDR3 has 14 residues. CDR1 and CDR2 from the germline V gene are MNHNS and SASEGT. V lost 2 bases and J lost 9; bases outside the gene matches: 7.

The rearrangement uses TRBV11-3 and TRBJ2-5; 8 bases match TRBD1. J was trimmed by 5 bases and V by 5 bases; bases with no gene match: 10. Per the germline V gene, CDR1 is SGHNT and CDR2 is YENEEA. The CDR3 length is 15 residues. CDR3 residues: CASSDRQGKAETQYF. CDR3 nucleotide sequence: TGTGCCAGCAGCGACCGACAGGGGAAGGCGGAGACCCAGTACTTC.

This clone was found once. The chain is built from TRBV3-1 (or the pseudogene TRBV3-2) and TRBJ1-6; D remains ambiguous. V lost 4 bases and J lost 0, with 10 bases in between. The CDR3 runs 16 residues. The germline gives CDR1 LGHDT, CDR2 YNNKEL (reference sequence). The CDR3 sequence: CASSPERSSYNSPLHF. The CDR3 nucleotides are TGTGCCAGCAGCCCGGAAAGAAGCTCCTATAATTCACCCCTCCACTTT.

The chain joins TRBV3-1 (or the pseudogene TRBV3-2) to TRBJ2-5; D is uncertain. Trimming left V 2 bases short and J 0 bases short, with 10 bases between. The CDR3 spans 15 residues. Germline assignment: CDR1 LGHDT and CDR2 YNNKEL (reference sequence). As DNA, the CDR3 is TGTGCCAGCAGCCAATACAGCTCGAACCAAGAGACCCAGTACTTC. Amino acid sequence: CASSQYSSNQETQYF.

This sequence joins TRBV11-3 and TRBJ2-5; no firm D call. V lost 4 bases and J lost 1, with 7 bases in between. This CDR3 has 13 amino acids. Per germline, CDR1 SGHNT and CDR2 YENEEA. The CDR3 coding sequence is TGTGCCAGCAGCTCCGACTCCCAAGAGACCCAGTACTTC. Amino acids: CASSSDSQETQYF.

The V gene is TRBV19, the J gene TRBJ1-4; D remains unclear. V shed 8 bases and J shed 3 bases, with 10 bases lying between them. Germline values: CDR1 LNHDA, CDR2 SQIVND (reference sequence). The CDR3 runs 13 residues. This chain's CDR3 is CASESPANEKLFF. The CDR3 DNA is TGTGCCAGTGAGAGCCCAGCTAATGAAAAACTGTTTTTT.

This clone was seen a single time. The chain combines TRBV18 with TRBJ2-1; D uncertain. The CDR3 is 17 residues long. The V end was cut by 0 bases, the J end by 1 base, with 13 bases between. The germline V gene encodes CDR1 KGHSH and CDR2 LQKENI. In DNA, the CDR3 is TGTGCCAGCTCACCACCCGGTGCCGCTGGGTCCTACAATGAGCAGTTCTTC. It is translated as CASSPPGAAGSYNEQFF.